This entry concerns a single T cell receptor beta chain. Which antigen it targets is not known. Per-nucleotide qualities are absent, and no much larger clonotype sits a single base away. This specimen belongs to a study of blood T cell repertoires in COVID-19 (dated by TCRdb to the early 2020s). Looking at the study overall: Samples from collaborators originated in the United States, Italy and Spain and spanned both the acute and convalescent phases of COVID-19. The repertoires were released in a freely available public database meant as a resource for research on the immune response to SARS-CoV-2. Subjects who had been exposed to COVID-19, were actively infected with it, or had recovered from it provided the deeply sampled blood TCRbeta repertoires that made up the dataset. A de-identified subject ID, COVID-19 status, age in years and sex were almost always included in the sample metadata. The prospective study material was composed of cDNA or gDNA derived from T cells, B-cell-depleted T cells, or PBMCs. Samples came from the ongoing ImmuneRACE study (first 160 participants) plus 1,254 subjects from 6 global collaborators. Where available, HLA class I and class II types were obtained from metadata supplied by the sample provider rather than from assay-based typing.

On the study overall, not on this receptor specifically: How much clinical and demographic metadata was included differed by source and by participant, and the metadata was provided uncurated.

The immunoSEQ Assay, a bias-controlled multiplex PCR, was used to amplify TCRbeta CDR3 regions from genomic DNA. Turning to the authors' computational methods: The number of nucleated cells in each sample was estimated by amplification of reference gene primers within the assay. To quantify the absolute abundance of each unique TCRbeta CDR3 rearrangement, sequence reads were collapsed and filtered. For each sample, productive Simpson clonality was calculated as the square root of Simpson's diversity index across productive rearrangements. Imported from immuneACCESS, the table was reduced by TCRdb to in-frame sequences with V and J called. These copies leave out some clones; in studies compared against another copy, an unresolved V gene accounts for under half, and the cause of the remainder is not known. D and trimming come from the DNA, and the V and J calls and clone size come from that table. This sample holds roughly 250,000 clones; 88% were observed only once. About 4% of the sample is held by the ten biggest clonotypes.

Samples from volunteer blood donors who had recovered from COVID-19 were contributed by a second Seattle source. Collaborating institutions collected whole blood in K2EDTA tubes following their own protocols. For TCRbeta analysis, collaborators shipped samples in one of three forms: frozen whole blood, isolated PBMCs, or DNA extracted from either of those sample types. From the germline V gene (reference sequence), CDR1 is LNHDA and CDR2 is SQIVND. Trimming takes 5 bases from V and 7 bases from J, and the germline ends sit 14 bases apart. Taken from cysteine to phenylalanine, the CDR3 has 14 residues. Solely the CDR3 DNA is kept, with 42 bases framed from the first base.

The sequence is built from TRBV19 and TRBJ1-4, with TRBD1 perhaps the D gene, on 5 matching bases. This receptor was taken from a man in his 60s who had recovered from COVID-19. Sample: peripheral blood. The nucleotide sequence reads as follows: TGTGCCAGTAGTCGGGCGAGGGGAGGTGAAAAACTGTTTTTT. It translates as CASSRARGGEKLFF.